These T cell receptor beta chains were read from a single sample in a study of T cell repertoires in cytomegalovirus infection. TCRdb re-called the reads with MiXCR, one entry per CDR3 protein. The table has more than 250,000 distinct CDR3 sequences, approximately 25% seen once. No antigen is known for these receptors. The sample in question was cultured PBMCs, obtained from culture after CMV antigen stimulation. The receptors shown here come from a human donor in good health (CMV status not recorded). Some clones in this sample may be carry-over from other donors' samples. Both conserved end residues are part of each CDR3. The order of the fields is D gene, clone size, J gene, V gene, CDR3 DNA, CDR3 protein. A D gene is named only where the DNA matches it firmly. Part of the rows lack a size; the others show once, few, many or a class for expanded clones.

d_call: NA; clone_size: NA; j_call: TRBJ2-1; v_call: TRBV20-1; cdr3_nt: TGCAGTGCTTTATATCCCTCCGGGTATGAGCAGTTCTTC; cdr3_aa: CSALYPSGYEQFF
d_call: TRBD2; clone_size: NA; j_call: TRBJ2-2; v_call: TRBV5-5; cdr3_nt: TGTGCCAGCAGCTTGTTTTTTGGACAGGCCGGGACTAGCGGGAGGAAGGAGCTGTTTTTT; cdr3_aa: CASSLFFGQAGTSGRKELFF
d_call: NA; clone_size: NA; j_call: TRBJ2-1; v_call: TRBV7-2; cdr3_nt: TGTGCCAGCAGCCCGCGCCGACGGACCTACAATGAGCAGTTCTTC; cdr3_aa: CASSPRRRTYNEQFF
d_call: NA; clone_size: few; j_call: TRBJ1-1; v_call: TRBV7-9; cdr3_nt: TGTGCCAGCAGCTTAGGATTGGGGTCTGGTAGGGGTATTGGAGCTTTCTTT; cdr3_aa: CASSLGLGSGRGIGAFF
d_call: TRBD1; clone_size: NA; j_call: TRBJ1-6; v_call: TRBV19; cdr3_nt: TGTGCCAGTAGTATCGGGGACAGGGAATATAATTCACCCCTCCACTTT; cdr3_aa: CASSIGDREYNSPLHF
d_call: NA; clone_size: few; j_call: TRBJ2-3; v_call: TRBV15; cdr3_nt: TGTGCCACCAGCAGAGAGGGAGAAATTGGGGGCACAGATACGCAGTATTTT; cdr3_aa: CATSREGEIGGTDTQYF
d_call: NA; clone_size: NA; j_call: TRBJ2-3; v_call: TRBV20-1; cdr3_nt: TGCAGTGCGCCAACACTAGAAGAGGCAGATACGCAGTATTTT; cdr3_aa: CSAPTLEEADTQYF
d_call: TRBD1; clone_size: many; j_call: TRBJ1-4; v_call: TRBV7-9; cdr3_nt: TGTGCCAGCAGCTTCCGTGACAGGGGATATGAAAAACTGTTTTTT; cdr3_aa: CASSFRDRGYEKLFF
d_call: NA; clone_size: NA; j_call: TRBJ1-2; v_call: TRBV4-3; cdr3_nt: TGCGCCAGCAGCCAAGCCCAGGGAAACTATGGCTACACCTTC; cdr3_aa: CASSQAQGNYGYTF
d_call: NA; clone_size: few; j_call: TRBJ1-5; v_call: TRBV20-1; cdr3_nt: TGCAGTGCTAGAGGGGGGACGGAAAATCAGCCCCAGCATTTT; cdr3_aa: CSARGGTENQPQHF
d_call: NA; clone_size: NA; j_call: TRBJ2-7; v_call: TRBV20-1; cdr3_nt: TGCAGTGCTCGGGCATCGGTCTACGAGCAGTACTTC; cdr3_aa: CSARASVYEQYF
d_call: NA; clone_size: NA; j_call: TRBJ2-7; v_call: TRBV11-1; cdr3_nt: TGTGCCAGCAGCCCAGGGACTCACTCCTACGAGCAGTACTTC; cdr3_aa: CASSPGTHSYEQYF
d_call: TRBD2; clone_size: few; j_call: TRBJ2-3; v_call: TRBV24-1; cdr3_nt: TGTGCCACCAGTGCCCGCGGGAGGGGCACAGATACGCAGTATTTT; cdr3_aa: CATSARGRGTDTQYF
d_call: NA; clone_size: few; j_call: TRBJ2-4; v_call: TRBV18; cdr3_nt: TGTGCCAGCTCCCCAGGACGGGGGGCCAAAAACATTCAGTACTTC; cdr3_aa: CASSPGRGAKNIQYF
d_call: TRBD2; clone_size: many; j_call: TRBJ2-1; v_call: TRBV7-6; cdr3_nt: TGTGCCAGCAGCTTAGCCCCTAGCGGGAGTCGAAATGAGCAGTTCTTC; cdr3_aa: CASSLAPSGSRNEQFF
d_call: NA; clone_size: few; j_call: TRBJ1-2; v_call: TRBV4-1; cdr3_nt: TGCGCCAGCAGCCAAGGGTGGGGGGCTGGTGGCTACACCTTC; cdr3_aa: CASSQGWGAGGYTF
d_call: TRBD1; clone_size: NA; j_call: TRBJ1-2; v_call: TRBV13; cdr3_nt: TGTGCCAGCAGCTTATTAGGAGCTTGGGACAGGGGGCCCTTAAACTATGGCTACACCTTC; cdr3_aa: CASSLLGAWDRGPLNYGYTF
d_call: TRBD1; clone_size: many; j_call: TRBJ1-2; v_call: TRBV12-3/TRBV12-4; cdr3_nt: TGTGCCAGCCGCCAAAGACAGGGGACCTATGGCTACACCTTC; cdr3_aa: CASRQRQGTYGYTF
d_call: NA; clone_size: NA; j_call: TRBJ1-4; v_call: TRBV2; cdr3_nt: TGTGCCAGCAGTGAAGGGTACAGCTTCGGTGAAAAACTGTTTTTT; cdr3_aa: CASSEGYSFGEKLFF
d_call: TRBD2; clone_size: many; j_call: TRBJ2-1; v_call: TRBV7-2; cdr3_nt: TGTGCCAGCGCTTCAAGGGGTACTAGCGGGGTCTACAATGAGCAGTTCTTC; cdr3_aa: CASASRGTSGVYNEQFF
d_call: TRBD1; clone_size: NA; j_call: TRBJ1-2; v_call: TRBV27; cdr3_nt: TGTGCCAGCGGATGGGGACAGGGGGCTTTTGGCTACACCTTC; cdr3_aa: CASGWGQGAFGYTF
d_call: NA; clone_size: few; j_call: TRBJ2-6; v_call: TRBV29-1; cdr3_nt: TGCAGCGCCGCCGGGACTTTCAACTCTGGGGCCAACGTCCTGACTTTC; cdr3_aa: CSAAGTFNSGANVLTF
d_call: NA; clone_size: many; j_call: TRBJ1-1; v_call: TRBV29-1; cdr3_nt: TGCAGCGTTTGGGAGGGCGGTACTGAAGCTTTCTTT; cdr3_aa: CSVWEGGTEAFF
d_call: TRBD1; clone_size: once; j_call: TRBJ1-4; v_call: TRBV29-1; cdr3_nt: TGCAGCGCCACCTTACCGGGACAGTGGCGTGAAAAACTGTTTTTT; cdr3_aa: CSATLPGQWREKLFF
d_call: NA; clone_size: NA; j_call: TRBJ1-6; v_call: TRBV29-1; cdr3_nt: TGCAGCCTTGACATGAGCTCCTATAATTCACCCCTCCACTTT; cdr3_aa: CSLDMSSYNSPLHF
d_call: NA; clone_size: NA; j_call: TRBJ1-1; v_call: TRBV5-1; cdr3_nt: TGCGCCAGCAGCTTGGCGGCAGGCGCGGATTTGAACACTGAAGCTTTCTTT; cdr3_aa: CASSLAAGADLNTEAFF
d_call: NA; clone_size: many; j_call: TRBJ1-4; v_call: TRBV6-1; cdr3_nt: TGTGCCAGCAGCCCGGGGGCGGCTAATGAAAAACTGTTTTTT; cdr3_aa: CASSPGAANEKLFF
d_call: TRBD2; clone_size: few; j_call: TRBJ2-5; v_call: TRBV28; cdr3_nt: TGTGCCAGCAGTTTACTGGTACTAGCGGGAGTCGTGTTACAAGAGACCCAGTACTTC; cdr3_aa: CASSLLVLAGVVLQETQYF
d_call: NA; clone_size: NA; j_call: TRBJ1-6; v_call: TRBV18; cdr3_nt: TGTGCCAGCTCACCAGGGACGGATTCACCCCTCCACTTT; cdr3_aa: CASSPGTDSPLHF
d_call: NA; clone_size: NA; j_call: TRBJ2-5; v_call: TRBV18; cdr3_nt: TGTGCCAGCTCGCGCTCTCAGGACATACAAGAGACCCAGTACTTC; cdr3_aa: CASSRSQDIQETQYF
d_call: NA; clone_size: NA; j_call: TRBJ2-1; v_call: TRBV28; cdr3_nt: TGTGCCAGCAGTTTCGCGGACAGTCACAATGAGCAGTTCTTC; cdr3_aa: CASSFADSHNEQFF
d_call: NA; clone_size: NA; j_call: TRBJ2-2; v_call: TRBV28; cdr3_nt: TGTGCCAGCATTGCCGGGAGTCTAGTCACCGGGGAGTTGTTTTTT; cdr3_aa: CASIAGSLVTGELFF
d_call: TRBD2; clone_size: NA; j_call: TRBJ2-3; v_call: TRBV20-1; cdr3_nt: TGCAGTGCTATAGATTCTAGCGGGAGAGAATGGGCGCAGTATTTT; cdr3_aa: CSAIDSSGREWAQYF
d_call: TRBD1; clone_size: many; j_call: TRBJ1-2; v_call: TRBV7-2; cdr3_nt: TGTGCCAGCAGCTCCAACAGGGGGGGGGGGGGTGGCTACACCTTC; cdr3_aa: CASSSNRGGGGGYTF
d_call: TRBD2; clone_size: few; j_call: TRBJ2-1; v_call: TRBV7-8; cdr3_nt: TGTGCCAGCAGCTTAGTCACTAGCGGGATATACGACAATGAGCAGTTCTTC; cdr3_aa: CASSLVTSGIYDNEQFF
d_call: NA; clone_size: NA; j_call: TRBJ1-2; v_call: TRBV19; cdr3_nt: TGTGCCAGTAGTCGAGGCGCCTCCAATGGCTACACCTTC; cdr3_aa: CASSRGASNGYTF
d_call: TRBD2; clone_size: NA; j_call: TRBJ2-3; v_call: TRBV7-2; cdr3_nt: TGTGCCTCGAAACGGGGGGGGGCGGCTAGCACAGATACGCAGTATTTT; cdr3_aa: CASKRGGAASTDTQYF
d_call: NA; clone_size: NA; j_call: TRBJ2-5; v_call: TRBV15; cdr3_nt: TGTGCCACCAGCAGGGGAGGTGGGCAAGAGACCCAGTACTTC; cdr3_aa: CATSRGGGQETQYF
d_call: NA; clone_size: few; j_call: TRBJ2-2; v_call: TRBV11-2; cdr3_nt: TGTGCCAGCAGCCCGACCGCTGGCGCCAGCCGCACCGGGGAGCTGTTTTTT; cdr3_aa: CASSPTAGASRTGELFF
d_call: TRBD1; clone_size: many; j_call: TRBJ1-1; v_call: TRBV7-2; cdr3_nt: TGTGCCAGCAGCTTAGCAAAGGACAGGGTGAACACTGAAGCTTTCTTT; cdr3_aa: CASSLAKDRVNTEAFF
d_call: NA; clone_size: few; j_call: TRBJ2-1; v_call: TRBV6-1; cdr3_nt: TGTGCCAGCAGCTGGAGATTGGACTATGGGACGCAGTTCTTC; cdr3_aa: CASSWRLDYGTQFF
d_call: NA; clone_size: once; j_call: TRBJ2-3; v_call: TRBV12-3/TRBV12-4; cdr3_nt: TGTGCCAGCACTCCCCGATCCCAGATAGCGGGCACAGATACGCAGTATTTT; cdr3_aa: CASTPRSQIAGTDTQYF
d_call: NA; clone_size: NA; j_call: TRBJ2-5; v_call: TRBV13; cdr3_nt: TGTGCCAGCAGCTCCCCCATGGGGGTCAGAGAGACCCAGTACTTC; cdr3_aa: CASSSPMGVRETQYF
d_call: TRBD2; clone_size: few; j_call: TRBJ2-1; v_call: TRBV18; cdr3_nt: TGTGCCAGCTCACCACCCGGGACTAGAATCTACAATGAGCAGTTCTTC; cdr3_aa: CASSPPGTRIYNEQFF
d_call: NA; clone_size: few; j_call: TRBJ1-2; v_call: TRBV19; cdr3_nt: TGTGCCAGTAGTATTATGGGAACGGGACATTCGTATGGCTACACCTTC; cdr3_aa: CASSIMGTGHSYGYTF
d_call: NA; clone_size: NA; j_call: TRBJ2-5; v_call: TRBV5-1; cdr3_nt: TGCGCCAGCAGCGCGTCTATACGTGAGACCCAGTACTTC; cdr3_aa: CASSASIRETQYF
d_call: TRBD2; clone_size: NA; j_call: TRBJ2-5; v_call: TRBV28; cdr3_nt: TGTGCCAGCTCCCTTTTCGGACTAGCGGTATGGTCCCAGTACTTC; cdr3_aa: CASSLFGLAVWSQYF
d_call: TRBD2; clone_size: NA; j_call: TRBJ2-2; v_call: TRBV7-9; cdr3_nt: TGTGCCAGCAGCTGGCTAGCGGGAGATCGCACCGGGGAGCTGTTTTTT; cdr3_aa: CASSWLAGDRTGELFF
d_call: TRBD2; clone_size: NA; j_call: TRBJ2-1; v_call: TRBV7-9; cdr3_nt: TGTGCCAGCAGCTTGGCTAGCGGAGGCAATGAGCAGTTCTTC; cdr3_aa: CASSLASGGNEQFF
d_call: NA; clone_size: few; j_call: TRBJ1-1; v_call: TRBV18; cdr3_nt: TGTGCCAGCTCGGGGACGGATTTGGCTGAAGCTTTCTTT; cdr3_aa: CASSGTDLAEAFF
d_call: TRBD1; clone_size: NA; j_call: TRBJ2-7; v_call: TRBV27; cdr3_nt: TGTGCCAGCAGCTTCGGGACAGGGACCGAGCAGTACTTC; cdr3_aa: CASSFGTGTEQYF
d_call: NA; clone_size: few; j_call: TRBJ1-4; v_call: TRBV11-2; cdr3_nt: TGTGCCAGCAGCTTAGAGTATGGGGGGAATGAAAAACTGTTTTTT; cdr3_aa: CASSLEYGGNEKLFF
d_call: NA; clone_size: NA; j_call: TRBJ2-2; v_call: TRBV4-3; cdr3_nt: TGCGCCAGCAGCCAAGAAGGGCGGGGGAACACCGGGGAGCTGTTTTTT; cdr3_aa: CASSQEGRGNTGELFF
d_call: NA; clone_size: many; j_call: TRBJ1-2; v_call: TRBV7-2; cdr3_nt: TGTGCCAGCAGCTTAGATTACTCTAACTATGGCTACACCTTC; cdr3_aa: CASSLDYSNYGYTF
d_call: NA; clone_size: NA; j_call: TRBJ1-5; v_call: TRBV30; cdr3_nt: TGTGCCTGGAGTTCCGACAGGAGCAATCAGCCCCAGCATTTT; cdr3_aa: CAWSSDRSNQPQHF